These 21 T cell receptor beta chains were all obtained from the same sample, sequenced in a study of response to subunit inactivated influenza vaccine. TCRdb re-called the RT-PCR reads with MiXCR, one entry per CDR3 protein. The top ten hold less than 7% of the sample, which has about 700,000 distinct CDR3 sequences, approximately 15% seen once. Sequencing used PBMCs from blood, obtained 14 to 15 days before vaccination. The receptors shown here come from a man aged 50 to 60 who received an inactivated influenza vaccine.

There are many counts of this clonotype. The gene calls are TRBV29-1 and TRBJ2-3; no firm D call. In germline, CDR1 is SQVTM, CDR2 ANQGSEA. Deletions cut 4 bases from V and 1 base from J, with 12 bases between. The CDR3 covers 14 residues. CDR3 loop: CSVGPGWGTDTQYF. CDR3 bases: TGCAGCGTTGGCCCAGGTTGGGGCACAGATACGCAGTATTTT.

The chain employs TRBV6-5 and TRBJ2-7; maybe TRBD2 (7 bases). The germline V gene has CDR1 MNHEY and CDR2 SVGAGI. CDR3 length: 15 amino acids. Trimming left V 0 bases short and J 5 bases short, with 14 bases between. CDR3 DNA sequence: TGTGCCAGCAGTTACTCGGGGGGGCCGGCCGACGAGCAGTACTTC. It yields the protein CASSYSGGPADEQYF.

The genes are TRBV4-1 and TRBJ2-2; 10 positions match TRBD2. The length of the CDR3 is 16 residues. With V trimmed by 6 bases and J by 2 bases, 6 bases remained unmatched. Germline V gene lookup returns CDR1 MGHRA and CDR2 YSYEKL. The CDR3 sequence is CASSSSGGGNTGELFF. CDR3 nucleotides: TGCGCCAGCAGTTCCAGCGGGGGGGGTAACACCGGGGAGCTGTTTTTT.

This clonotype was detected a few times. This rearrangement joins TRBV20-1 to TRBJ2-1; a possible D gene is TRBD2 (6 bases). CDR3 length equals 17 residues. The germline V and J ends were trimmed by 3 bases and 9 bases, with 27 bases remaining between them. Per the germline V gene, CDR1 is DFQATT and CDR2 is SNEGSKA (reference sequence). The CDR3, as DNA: TGCAGTGCTAGGGAGGCGGTTGGCGGGATCGTCACGGGTGAGCAGTTCTTC. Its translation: CSAREAVGGIVTGEQFF.

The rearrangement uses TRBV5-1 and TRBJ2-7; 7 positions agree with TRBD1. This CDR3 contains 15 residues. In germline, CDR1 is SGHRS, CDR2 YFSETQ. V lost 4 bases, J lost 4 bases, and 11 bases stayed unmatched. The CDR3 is CASSIGQVPSYEQYF. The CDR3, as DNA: TGCGCCAGCAGCATCGGACAGGTTCCCTCTTACGAGCAGTACTTC.

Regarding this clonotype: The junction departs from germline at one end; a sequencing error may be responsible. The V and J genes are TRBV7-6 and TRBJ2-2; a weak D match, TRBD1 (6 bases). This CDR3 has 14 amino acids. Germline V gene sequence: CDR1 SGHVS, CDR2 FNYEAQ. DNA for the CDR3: TGTGCCAGCAGCTCACTACAGGGTCCCGGGGAGCTGTCTTTT. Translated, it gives CASSSLQGPGELSF.

DNA of the CDR3: TGTGCCTGGAGTATCGGAGACACTAGCAATCAGCCCCAGCATTTT. Residues: CAWSIGDTSNQPQHF. The V and J genes are TRBV30 and TRBJ1-5; D uncertain. The CDR3 runs to 15 residues. V dropped 2 bases and J dropped 0 bases, with 11 bases sitting between them. Germline V gene sequence: CDR1 GTSNPN, CDR2 SVGIG (reference sequence).

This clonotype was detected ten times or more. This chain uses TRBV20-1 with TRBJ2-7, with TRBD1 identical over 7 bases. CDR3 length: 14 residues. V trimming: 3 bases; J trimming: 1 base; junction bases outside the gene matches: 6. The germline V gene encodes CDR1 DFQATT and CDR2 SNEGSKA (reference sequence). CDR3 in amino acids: CSASTGTASYEQYF. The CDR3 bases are TGCAGTGCTAGTACCGGGACAGCTTCCTACGAGCAGTACTTC.

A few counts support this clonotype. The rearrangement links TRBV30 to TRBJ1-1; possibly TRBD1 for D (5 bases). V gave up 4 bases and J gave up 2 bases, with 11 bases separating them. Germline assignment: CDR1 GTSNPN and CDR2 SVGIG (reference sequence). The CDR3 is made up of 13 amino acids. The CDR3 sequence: CAWNDRGNTEAFF. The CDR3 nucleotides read TGTGCCTGGAATGATCGGGGCAACACTGAAGCTTTCTTT. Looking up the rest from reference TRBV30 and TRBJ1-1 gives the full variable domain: SQTIHQWPATLVQPVGSPLSLECTVEGTSNPNLYWYRQAAGRGLQLLFYSVGIGQISSEVPQNLSASRPQDRQFILSSKKLLLSDSGFYLCAWNDRGNTEAFFGQGTRLTVV.

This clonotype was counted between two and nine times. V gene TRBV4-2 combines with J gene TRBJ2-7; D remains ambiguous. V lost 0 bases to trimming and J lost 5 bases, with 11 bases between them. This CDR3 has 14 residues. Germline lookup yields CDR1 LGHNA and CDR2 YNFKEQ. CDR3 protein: CASSQEGTRDEQYF. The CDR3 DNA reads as TGTGCCAGCAGCCAAGAAGGAACACGGGACGAGCAGTACTTC.

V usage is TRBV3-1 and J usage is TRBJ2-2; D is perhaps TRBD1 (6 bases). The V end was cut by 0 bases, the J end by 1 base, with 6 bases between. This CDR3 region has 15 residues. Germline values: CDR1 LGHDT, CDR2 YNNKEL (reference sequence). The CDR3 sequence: CASSQEQGNTGELFF. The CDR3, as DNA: TGTGCCAGCAGCCAAGAACAGGGGAACACCGGGGAGCTGTTTTTT.

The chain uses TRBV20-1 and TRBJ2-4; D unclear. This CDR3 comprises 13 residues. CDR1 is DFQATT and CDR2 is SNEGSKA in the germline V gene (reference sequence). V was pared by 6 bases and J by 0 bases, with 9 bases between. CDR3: CSAQILAKNIQYF. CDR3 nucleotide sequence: TGCAGTGCACAGATTTTAGCCAAAAACATTCAGTACTTC.

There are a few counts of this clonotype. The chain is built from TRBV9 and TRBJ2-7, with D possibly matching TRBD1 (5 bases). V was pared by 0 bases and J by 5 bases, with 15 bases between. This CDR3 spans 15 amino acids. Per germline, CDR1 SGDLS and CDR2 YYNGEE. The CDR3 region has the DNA TGTGCCAGCAGCGTAGGTCCGGTAGGGGTCGACGAGCAGTACTTC. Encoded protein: CASSVGPVGVDEQYF.

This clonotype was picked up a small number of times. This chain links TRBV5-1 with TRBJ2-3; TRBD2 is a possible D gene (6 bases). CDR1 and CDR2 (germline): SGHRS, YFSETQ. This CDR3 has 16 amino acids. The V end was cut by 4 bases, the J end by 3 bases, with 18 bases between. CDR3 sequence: CASSGGSGSGTDTQYF. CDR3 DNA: TGCGCCAGCAGCGGGGGGTCGGGGTCTGGTACAGATACGCAGTATTTT.

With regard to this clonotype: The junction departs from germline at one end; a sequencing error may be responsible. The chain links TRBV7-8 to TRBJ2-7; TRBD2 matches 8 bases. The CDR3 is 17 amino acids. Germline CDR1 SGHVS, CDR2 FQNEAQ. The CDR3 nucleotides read TGTGCCAGCAGCTACCTCCCCTGGGCGGGAGGCTCCCACGAGCAGTACTTC. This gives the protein CASSYLPWAGGSHEQYF.

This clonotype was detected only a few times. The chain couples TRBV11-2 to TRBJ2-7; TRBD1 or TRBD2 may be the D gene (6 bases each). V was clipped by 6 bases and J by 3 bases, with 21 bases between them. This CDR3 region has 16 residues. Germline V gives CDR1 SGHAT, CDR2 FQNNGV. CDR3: CASRKIGGPNSYEQYF. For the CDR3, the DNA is TGTGCCAGCAGGAAAATAGGGGGGCCTAATAGCTACGAGCAGTACTTC.

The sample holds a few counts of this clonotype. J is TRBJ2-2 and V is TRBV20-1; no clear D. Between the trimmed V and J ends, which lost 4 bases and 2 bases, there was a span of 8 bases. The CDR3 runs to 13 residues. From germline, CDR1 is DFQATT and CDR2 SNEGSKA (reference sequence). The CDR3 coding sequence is TGCAGTGCTACGCATACCAACACCGGGGAGCTGTTTTTT. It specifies CSATHTNTGELFF.

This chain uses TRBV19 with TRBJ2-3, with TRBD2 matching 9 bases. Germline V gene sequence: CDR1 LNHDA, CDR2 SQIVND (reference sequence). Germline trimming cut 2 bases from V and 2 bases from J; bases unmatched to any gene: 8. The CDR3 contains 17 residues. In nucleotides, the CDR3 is TGTGCCAGTAGTATAATTTTACTAGCGGGTGACACAGATACGCAGTATTTT. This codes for CASSIILLAGDTDTQYF.

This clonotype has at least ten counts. The CDR3 region has the DNA TGCAGTGCTAGAGGACTAGCGGAAGAGACCCAGTACTTC. This gives the protein CSARGLAEETQYF. The chain links TRBV20-1 to TRBJ2-5; 9 bases map to TRBD2. CDR1 and CDR2 from the germline V gene are DFQATT and SNEGSKA (reference sequence). CDR3 size: 13 residues. Trimming at V came to 1 base and at J to 3 bases, leaving 0 bases not matched to a gene.

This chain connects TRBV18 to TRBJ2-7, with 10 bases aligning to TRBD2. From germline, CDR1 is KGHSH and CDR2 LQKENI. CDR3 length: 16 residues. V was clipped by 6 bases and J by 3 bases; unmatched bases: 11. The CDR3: CASSLRLAGDFYEQYF. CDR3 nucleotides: TGTGCCAGCTCTCTCCGACTAGCGGGTGATTTCTACGAGCAGTACTTC.

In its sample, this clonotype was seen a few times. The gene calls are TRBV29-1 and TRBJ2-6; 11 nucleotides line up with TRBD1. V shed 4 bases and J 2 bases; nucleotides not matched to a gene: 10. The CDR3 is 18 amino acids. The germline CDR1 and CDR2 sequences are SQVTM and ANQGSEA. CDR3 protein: CSVARKGTGGTGANVLTF. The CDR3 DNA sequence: TGCAGCGTTGCTAGGAAGGGGACAGGGGGAACTGGGGCCAACGTCCTGACTTTC.